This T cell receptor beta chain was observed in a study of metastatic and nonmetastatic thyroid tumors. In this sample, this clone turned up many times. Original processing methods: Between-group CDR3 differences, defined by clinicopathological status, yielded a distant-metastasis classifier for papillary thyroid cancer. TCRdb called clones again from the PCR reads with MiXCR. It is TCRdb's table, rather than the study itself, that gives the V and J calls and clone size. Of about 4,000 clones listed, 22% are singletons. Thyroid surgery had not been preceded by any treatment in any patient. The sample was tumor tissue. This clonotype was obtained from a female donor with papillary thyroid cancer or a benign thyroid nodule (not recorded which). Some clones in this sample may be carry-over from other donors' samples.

The CDR3 nucleotides read TGCAGTGCTAGAGATCGGCTAGCGGGAGGGCTCAATGAGCAGTTCTTC. This codes for CSARDRLAGGLNEQFF. This chain connects TRBV20-1 to TRBJ2-1, with 12 bases fitting TRBD2. The CDR3 runs 16 residues. CDR1 is DFQATT, CDR2 SNEGSKA, per germline (reference sequence). V was clipped by 0 bases and J by 6 bases; unmatched bases: 6.